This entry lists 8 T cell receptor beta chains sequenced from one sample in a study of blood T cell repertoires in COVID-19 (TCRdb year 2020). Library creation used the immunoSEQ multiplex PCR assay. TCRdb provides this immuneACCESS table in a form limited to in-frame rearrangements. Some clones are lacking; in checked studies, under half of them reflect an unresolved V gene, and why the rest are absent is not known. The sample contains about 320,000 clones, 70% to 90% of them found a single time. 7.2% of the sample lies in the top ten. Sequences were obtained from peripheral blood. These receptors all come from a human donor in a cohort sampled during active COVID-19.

CDR3 sequence (DNA): TGTGCCGGTTTTGGACAGACTCGGGGCTACACCTTC. This sequence encodes CAGFGQTRGYTF. This chain joins TRBV2 and TRBJ1-2; tentative D call: TRBD1 (6 bases). There are 12 residues in the CDR3. Per germline, CDR1 SNHLY and CDR2 FYNNEI. The V end was cut by 11 bases, the J end by 8 bases, with 18 bases between.

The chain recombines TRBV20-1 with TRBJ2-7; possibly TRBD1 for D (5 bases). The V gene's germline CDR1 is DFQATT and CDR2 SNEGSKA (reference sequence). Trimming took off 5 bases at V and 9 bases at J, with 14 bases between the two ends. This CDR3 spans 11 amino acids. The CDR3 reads CSAGVGQGQYF. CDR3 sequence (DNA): TGCAGTGCTGGGGTGGGGCAGGGGCAGTACTTC.

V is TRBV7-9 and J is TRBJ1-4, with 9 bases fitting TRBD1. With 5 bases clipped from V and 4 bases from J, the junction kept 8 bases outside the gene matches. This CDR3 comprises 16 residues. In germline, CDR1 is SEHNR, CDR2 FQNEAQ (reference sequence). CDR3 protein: CASSRPGTGNNEKLFF. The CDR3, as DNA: TGTGCCAGCAGCCGTCCCGGGACAGGGAATAATGAAAAACTGTTTTTT.

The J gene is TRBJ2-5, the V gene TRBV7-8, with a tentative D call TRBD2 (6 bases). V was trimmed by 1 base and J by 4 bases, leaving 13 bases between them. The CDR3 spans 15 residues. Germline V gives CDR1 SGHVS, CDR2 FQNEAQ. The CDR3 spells CASSLGAGFGETQYF. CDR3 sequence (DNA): TGTGCCAGCAGCTTAGGTGCGGGGTTCGGAGAGACCCAGTACTTC.

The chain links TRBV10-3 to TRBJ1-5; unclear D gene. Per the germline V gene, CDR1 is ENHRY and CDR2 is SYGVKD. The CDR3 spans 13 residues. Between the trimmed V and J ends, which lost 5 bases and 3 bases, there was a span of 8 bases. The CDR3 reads CAISSQVNQPQHF. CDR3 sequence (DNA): TGTGCCATCAGTAGTCAGGTCAATCAGCCCCAGCATTTT.

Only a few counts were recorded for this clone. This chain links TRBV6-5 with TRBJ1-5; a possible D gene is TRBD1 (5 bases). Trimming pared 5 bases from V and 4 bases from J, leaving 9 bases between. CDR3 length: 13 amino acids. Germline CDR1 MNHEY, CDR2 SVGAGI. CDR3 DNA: TGTGCCAGCAGTACACCAGGGAATCAGCCCCAGCATTTT. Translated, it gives CASSTPGNQPQHF.

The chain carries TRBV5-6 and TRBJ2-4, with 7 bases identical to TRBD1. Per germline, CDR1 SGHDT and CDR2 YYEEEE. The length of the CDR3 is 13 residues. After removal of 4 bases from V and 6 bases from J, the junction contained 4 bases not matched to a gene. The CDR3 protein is CASSPGQPNIQYF. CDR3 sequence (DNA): TGTGCCAGCAGCCCGGGACAGCCAAACATTCAGTACTTC.

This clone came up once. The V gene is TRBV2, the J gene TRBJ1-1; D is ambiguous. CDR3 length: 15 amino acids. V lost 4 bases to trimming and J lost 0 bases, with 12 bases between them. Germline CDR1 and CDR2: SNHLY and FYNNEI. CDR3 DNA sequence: TGTGCCAGCAGTGCCGCGGGAAAAATGAACACTGAAGCTTTCTTT. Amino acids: CASSAAGKMNTEAFF.